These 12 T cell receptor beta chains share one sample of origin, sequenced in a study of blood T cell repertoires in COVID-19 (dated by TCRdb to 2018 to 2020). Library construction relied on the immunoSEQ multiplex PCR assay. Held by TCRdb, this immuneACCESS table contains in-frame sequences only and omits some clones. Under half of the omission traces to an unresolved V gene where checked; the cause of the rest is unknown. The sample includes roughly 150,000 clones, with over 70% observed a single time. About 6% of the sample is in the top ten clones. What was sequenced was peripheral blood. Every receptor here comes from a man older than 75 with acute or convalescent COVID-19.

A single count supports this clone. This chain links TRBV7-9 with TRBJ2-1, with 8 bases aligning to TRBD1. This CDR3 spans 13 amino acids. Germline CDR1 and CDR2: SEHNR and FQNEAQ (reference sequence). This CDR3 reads CAGTGELYNEQFF. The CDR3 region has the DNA TGTGCGGGGACAGGTGAACTCTACAATGAGCAGTTCTTC. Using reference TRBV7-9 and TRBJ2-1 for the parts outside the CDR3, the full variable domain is DTGVSQNPRHKITKRGQNVTFRCDPISEHNRLYWYRQTLGQGPEFLTYFQNEAQLEKSRLLSDRFSAERPKGSFSTLEIQRTEQGDSAMYLCAGTGELYNEQFFGPGTRLTVL.

CDR3 coding DNA: TGTGCCAGCAGCCCTAAGGGGGCCCTGGGAATACTTGAAGCTTTCTTT. Its protein product is CASSPKGALGILEAFF. V and J are TRBV13 and TRBJ1-1; 7 bases are shared with TRBD1. V was clipped by 5 bases and J by 7 bases; unmatched bases: 16. CDR1 and CDR2 from the germline V gene are PRHDT and FYEKMQ (reference sequence). This CDR3 region has 16 residues.

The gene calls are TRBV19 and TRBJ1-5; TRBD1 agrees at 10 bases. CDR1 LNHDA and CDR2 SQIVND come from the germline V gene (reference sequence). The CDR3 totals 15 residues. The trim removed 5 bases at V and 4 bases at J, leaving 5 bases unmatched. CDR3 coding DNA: TGTGCCAGTAGTCATTGGGACAGGGGAAATCAGCCCCAGCATTTT. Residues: CASSHWDRGNQPQHF. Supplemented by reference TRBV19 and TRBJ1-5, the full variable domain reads DGGITQSPKYLFRKEGQNVTLSCEQNLNHDAMYWYRQDPGQGLRLIYYSQIVNDFQKGDIAEGYSVSREKKESFPLTVTSAQKNPTAFYLCASSHWDRGNQPQHFGDGTRLSIL.

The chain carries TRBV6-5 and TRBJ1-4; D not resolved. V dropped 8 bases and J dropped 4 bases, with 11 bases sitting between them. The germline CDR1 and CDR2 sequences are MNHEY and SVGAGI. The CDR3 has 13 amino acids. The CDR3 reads CASSGRINEKLFF. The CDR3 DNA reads TGTGCCAGCTCGGGAAGGATTAATGAAAAACTGTTTTTT.

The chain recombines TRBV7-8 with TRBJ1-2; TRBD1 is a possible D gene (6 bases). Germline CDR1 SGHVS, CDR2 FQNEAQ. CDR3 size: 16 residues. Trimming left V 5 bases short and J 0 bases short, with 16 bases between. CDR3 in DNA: TGTGCCAGCAGCGCATATGGGGGGGCTACTAACTATGGCTACACCTTC. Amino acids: CASSAYGGATNYGYTF.

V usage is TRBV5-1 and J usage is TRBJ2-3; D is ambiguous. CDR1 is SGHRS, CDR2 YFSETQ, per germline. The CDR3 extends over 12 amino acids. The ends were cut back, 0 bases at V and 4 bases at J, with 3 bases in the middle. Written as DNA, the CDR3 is TGCGCCAGCAGCTTGGCGTCAGATACGCAGTATTTT. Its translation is CASSLASDTQYF.

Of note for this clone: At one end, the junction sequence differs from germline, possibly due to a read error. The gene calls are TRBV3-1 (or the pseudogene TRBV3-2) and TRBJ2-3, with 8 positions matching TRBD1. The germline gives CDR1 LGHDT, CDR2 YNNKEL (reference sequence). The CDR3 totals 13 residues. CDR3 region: CASSPQGNRGAIF. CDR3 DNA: TGTGCCAGCAGCCCCCAGGGTAACAGGGGGGCAATTTTT.

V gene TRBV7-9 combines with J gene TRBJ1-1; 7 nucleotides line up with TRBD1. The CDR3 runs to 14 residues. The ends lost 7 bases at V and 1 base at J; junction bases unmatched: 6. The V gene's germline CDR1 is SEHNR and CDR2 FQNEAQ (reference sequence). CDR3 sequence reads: CASTLQGQNTEAFF. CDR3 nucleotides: TGTGCCAGCACACTACAGGGGCAGAACACTGAAGCTTTCTTT.

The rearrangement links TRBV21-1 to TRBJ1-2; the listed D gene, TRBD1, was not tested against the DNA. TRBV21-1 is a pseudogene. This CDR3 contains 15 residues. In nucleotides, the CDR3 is TGTGCCAGCTCCCAGGGACAGGGAGCTAACTATGGCTACACCTTC. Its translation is CASSQGQGANYGYTF.

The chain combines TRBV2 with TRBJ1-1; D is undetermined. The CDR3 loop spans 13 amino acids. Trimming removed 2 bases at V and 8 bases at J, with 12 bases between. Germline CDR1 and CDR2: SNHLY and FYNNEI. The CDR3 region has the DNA TGTGCCAGCAGTGAATGGTACAGCCGCGAAGCTTTCTTT. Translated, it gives CASSEWYSREAFF. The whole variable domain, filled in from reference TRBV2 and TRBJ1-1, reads EPEVTQTPSHQVTQMGQEVILRCVPISNHLYFYWYRQILGQKVEFLVSFYNNEISEKSEIFDDQFSVERPDGSNFTLKIRSTKLEDSAMYFCASSEWYSREAFFGQGTRLTVV.

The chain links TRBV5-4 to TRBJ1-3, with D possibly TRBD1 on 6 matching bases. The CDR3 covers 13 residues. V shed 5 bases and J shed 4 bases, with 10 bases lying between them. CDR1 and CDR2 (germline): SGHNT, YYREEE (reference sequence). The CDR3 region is CASRGQTGNTIYF. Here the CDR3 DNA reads TGTGCCAGCAGAGGACAGACGGGAAACACCATATATTTT.

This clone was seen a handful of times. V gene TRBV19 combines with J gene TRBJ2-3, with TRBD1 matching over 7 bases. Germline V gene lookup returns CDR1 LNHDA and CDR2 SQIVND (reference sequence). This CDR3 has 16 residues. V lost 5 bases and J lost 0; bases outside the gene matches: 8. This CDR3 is CASSPTGTVSTDTQYF. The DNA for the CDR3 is TGTGCCAGTAGTCCCACCGGGACAGTCAGCACAGATACGCAGTATTTT. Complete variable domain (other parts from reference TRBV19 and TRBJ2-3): DGGITQSPKYLFRKEGQNVTLSCEQNLNHDAMYWYRQDPGQGLRLIYYSQIVNDFQKGDIAEGYSVSREKKESFPLTVTSAQKNPTAFYLCASSPTGTVSTDTQYFGPGTRLTVL.